This entry is about one T cell receptor beta chain. Antigen: not known. The data stem from a study of cytomegalovirus exposure and HLA in healthy donors. PCR amplification relied on 60 Vbeta primers (plus 13 Jbeta primers). This table comes from immunoSEQ multiplex PCR, and its TCRdb copy is limited to in-frame clones, with some not included. The sample yields roughly 150,000 clones, more than 70% seen once. General study points: In a later analysis, HLA-C alleles had the fewest associated TCRs, DRB1 alleles the most.

Healthy bone marrow donors made up the donors. While unrecorded immune exposures were likely, the donors were nominally healthy when sampled. This CDR3 is 14 amino acids long. The V end lost 1 base, the J end lost 4 bases, and 12 bases lay between the germline ends. The germline V gene encodes CDR1 SGHKS and CDR2 YYEKEE (reference sequence). The V and J genes are TRBV5-5 and TRBJ2-7, with D perhaps TRBD1 (6 bases). This TCR came from a male donor in good health and CMV-seronegative. The specimen sequenced was PBMCs. The CDR3 region is CASSLWGQGYEQYF. The CDR3 region has the DNA TGTGCCAGCAGCTTGTGGGGTCAGGGGTACGAGCAGTACTTC.